Below, 20 T cell receptor beta chains from the same sample are listed, as sequenced in a study of blood T cell repertoires in COVID-19 (dated by TCRdb to between 2020 and 2021). Library method: the immunoSEQ multiplex PCR assay. TCRdb re-hosts the immuneACCESS table, in-frame sequences only. Its copies lack some clones; in the studies checked, an unresolved V gene accounts for under half of them, and the cause for the rest is not known. This sample gives about 400,000 clones in total; roughly 84% of them show up just once. About 3% of the sample belongs to the ten largest clones. Sample: PBMCs or T cells enriched from blood (not recorded which). The receptors were sampled from a woman in her twenties or thirties who had recovered from COVID-19.

This clone has a handful of counts. The rearrangement links TRBV9 to TRBJ1-2; 10 bases line up with TRBD1. Looked up from germline, CDR1 is SGDLS and CDR2 is YYNGEE. The trim removed 0 bases at V and 8 bases at J, leaving 10 bases unmatched. The CDR3 runs 16 residues. The CDR3 DNA is TGTGCCAGCAGCGTAGGACCTCCGCCGACAGGGGGCGGCTACACCTTC. This codes for CASSVGPPPTGGGYTF.

The chain combines TRBV27 with TRBJ2-1, with D perhaps matching TRBD1 (5 bases). The V end lost 5 bases, the J end lost 8 bases, and 19 bases lay between the germline ends. This CDR3 is built from 15 residues. The germline V gene has CDR1 MNHEY and CDR2 SMNVEV (reference sequence). The CDR3 loop reads CASSRQPIGSDEQFF. The CDR3 DNA is TGTGCCAGCAGTCGACAGCCCATAGGGTCCGATGAGCAGTTCTTC.

The V gene is TRBV7-9, the J gene TRBJ2-7; 7 positions match TRBD1. This CDR3 spans 15 amino acids. CDR1 and CDR2 from the germline V gene are SEHNR and FQNEAQ (reference sequence). The junction had 9 bases not matched to a gene; V was cut back by 5 bases and J by 2 bases. The CDR3: CASSPTGTEAYEQYF. DNA of the CDR3: TGTGCCAGCAGCCCTACCGGGACAGAAGCCTACGAGCAGTACTTC.

The chain links TRBV9 to TRBJ1-3; 8 bases line up with TRBD1. The ends lost 3 bases at V and 2 bases at J; junction bases unmatched: 10. This CDR3 has 17 amino acids. CDR1 is SGDLS and CDR2 is YYNGEE in the germline V gene. This chain's CDR3 is CASSAQSPGQAGNTIYF. CDR3 bases: TGTGCCAGCAGCGCACAATCCCCGGGACAGGCTGGAAACACCATATATTTT. The full variable domain, its missing parts supplied by reference TRBV9 and TRBJ1-3, is DSGVTQTPKHLITATGQRVTLRCSPRSGDLSVYWYQQSLDQGLQFLIQYYNGEERAKGNILERFSAQQFPDLHSELNLSSLELGDSALYFCASSAQSPGQAGNTIYFGEGSWLTVV.

The V gene is TRBV4-1, the J gene TRBJ1-2; possibly TRBD1 for D (6 bases). Trimming took off 1 base at V and 4 bases at J, with 16 bases between the two ends. The CDR3 sequence is 16 residues long. Germline values: CDR1 MGHRA, CDR2 YSYEKL. The CDR3 coding sequence is TGCGCCAGCAGCCAAGTGGCAGGGGCGTTCGGCTATGGCTACACCTTC. Protein: CASSQVAGAFGYGYTF.

This chain connects TRBV7-9 to TRBJ2-1; 7 nucleotides line up with TRBD1. The V and J ends lost 5 bases and 10 bases, in that order; junction bases with no gene match: 8. Per germline, CDR1 SEHNR and CDR2 FQNEAQ (reference sequence). This CDR3 contains 13 residues. DNA for the CDR3: TGTGCCAGCAGCCGAGGGGACAGTATAGAGCAGTTCTTC. Translation: CASSRGDSIEQFF.

This chain uses TRBV30 with TRBJ2-2, with 9 bases identical to TRBD1. The CDR3 sequence is 14 residues long. Germline CDR1 reads GTSNPN; CDR2 reads SVGIG (reference sequence). J gave up 3 bases and V 4 bases, and 3 bases lay outside the gene matches. The CDR3 sequence: CAWNGQGYTGELFF. The DNA of the CDR3 is TGTGCCTGGAATGGACAGGGGTACACCGGGGAGCTGTTTTTT.

J is TRBJ2-7 and V is TRBV5-5; D is unclear. The ends were cut back, 3 bases at V and 4 bases at J, with 8 bases in the middle. Germline-derived CDR1 and CDR2 are SGHKS and YYEKEE (reference sequence). This CDR3 comprises 12 residues. CDR3 bases: TGTGCCAGCAGCTCCGTCAGATACGAGCAGTACTTC. It yields the protein CASSSVRYEQYF.

The chain uses TRBV15 and TRBJ2-5; D possibly corresponds to TRBD2 (6 bases). The V gene lost 0 bases and the J gene lost 4 bases, with 9 bases spanning the gap. The germline V gene encodes CDR1 LNHNV and CDR2 YYDKDF (reference sequence). The CDR3 is 14 amino acids. Written as DNA, the CDR3 is TGTGCCACCAGCAGAGAAGGGCGGGGAGAGACCCAGTACTTC. Encoded protein: CATSREGRGETQYF.

The chain uses TRBV28 and TRBJ2-5, with D maybe TRBD2 (6 bases). This CDR3 is built from 14 residues. The ends were cut back, 8 bases at V and 5 bases at J, with 18 bases in the middle. Germline CDR1 and CDR2: MDHEN and SYDVKM. Written as DNA, the CDR3 is TGTGCCAGCCTGCAGGCGGGGCGGTGGGAGACCCAGTACTTC. This codes for CASLQAGRWETQYF.

The V call is TRBV24-1, the J call TRBJ2-2; 10 positions agree with TRBD1. Germline lookup yields CDR1 KGHDR and CDR2 SFDVKD. Trimming cost V 4 bases and J 6 bases; bases outside gene matches: 7. CDR3 length: 16 amino acids. The CDR3 here is CATSDQRTGGAGELFF. Here the CDR3 DNA reads TGTGCCACCAGTGACCAGAGGACAGGGGGGGCCGGGGAGCTGTTTTTT.

The rearrangement joins TRBV5-1 to TRBJ1-6, with a possible D match to TRBD1 (5 bases). Germline CDR1 is SGHRS and CDR2 is YFSETQ. V lost 1 base, J lost 5 bases, and 10 bases lay in between. There are 15 residues in the CDR3. The CDR3 DNA sequence: TGCGCCAGCAGCTTGAGGGGCGCCCATAATTCACCCCTCCACTTT. This gives the protein CASSLRGAHNSPLHF.

In its sample, this clone was seen once. The rearrangement links TRBV28 to TRBJ2-3; maybe TRBD2 (6 bases). Looked up from germline, CDR1 is MDHEN and CDR2 is SYDVKM. The ends were cut back, 6 bases at V and 10 bases at J, with 26 bases in the middle. The CDR3 extends over 16 amino acids. DNA of the CDR3: TGTGCCAGCAGCCGACTGGGACTCTCGGGCGGTAGTGCGCAGTATTTT. Translated: CASSRLGLSGGSAQYF.

This clone was recorded a few times. This chain links TRBV12-3 or TRBV12-4 with TRBJ1-1, with TRBD1 matching 7 bases. V was pared by 10 bases and J by 4 bases, with 9 bases of the junction left unmatched. The length of the CDR3 is 13 residues. CDR3 coding DNA: TGTGCCACACACAGGGGTAAGGGCACTGAAGCTTTCTTT. As protein: CATHRGKGTEAFF.

The V call is TRBV5-1, the J call TRBJ1-2; D is possibly TRBD1 (6 bases). The CDR3 runs to 16 residues. The V end was cut by 0 bases, the J end by 5 bases, with 17 bases between. Germline V CDR1 and CDR2: SGHRS, YFSETQ. This chain's CDR3 is CASSLVVTDSLYGYTF. CDR3 coding DNA: TGCGCCAGCAGCTTGGTGGTCACGGACAGCCTATATGGCTACACCTTC.

This clone has only a few counts. The gene calls are TRBV12-5 and TRBJ2-1; no clear D. Germline V gene sequence: CDR1 LGHNT, CDR2 FRNRAP. There are 13 residues in the CDR3. V was trimmed by 2 bases and J by 8 bases, leaving 10 bases between them. CDR3 loop: CASGLKNQDEQFF. The CDR3 coding sequence is TGTGCTAGTGGTTTGAAAAACCAGGATGAGCAGTTCTTC.

CDR3 region: CASSLYVSLLSEQFF. CDR3 nucleotides: TGCGCCAGCAGCTTGTACGTATCACTATTAAGTGAGCAGTTCTTC. The chain carries TRBV5-1 and TRBJ2-1; D is undetermined. This CDR3 contains 15 residues. The V gene's germline CDR1 is SGHRS and CDR2 YFSETQ. V was shortened by 1 base and J by 9 bases, with 17 bases between the two germline ends. The full variable domain, its missing parts supplied by reference TRBV5-1 and TRBJ2-1, is KAGVTQTPRYLIKTRGQQVTLSCSPISGHRSVSWYQQTPGQGLQFLFEYFSETQRNKGNFPGRFSGRQFSNSRSEMNVSTLELGDSALYLCASSLYVSLLSEQFFGPGTRLTVL.

For this clone: Within the sample, other DNA sequences also encode this same CDR3. J is TRBJ2-5 and V is TRBV20-1; no clear D gene. Germline V gives CDR1 DFQATT, CDR2 SNEGSKA (reference sequence). The CDR3 extends over 11 amino acids. V dropped 3 bases and J dropped 2 bases, with 4 bases sitting between them. The CDR3 coding sequence is TGCAGTGCTAGCGGGCAAGAGACCCAGTACTTC. It codes for CSASGQETQYF.

V is TRBV7-8 and J is TRBJ2-2; 12 bases are a match to TRBD2. Trimming removed 7 bases from V and 4 bases from J; junction bases left unmatched: 13. The CDR3 length is 18 residues. Germline CDR1 reads SGHVS; CDR2 reads FQNEAQ. CDR3 in amino acids: CASTLDLAGGVGTGELFF. DNA of the CDR3: TGTGCCAGCACCCTAGATCTAGCGGGGGGGGTTGGCACCGGGGAGCTGTTTTTT.

The rearrangement joins TRBV6-4 to TRBJ2-3, with 9 positions matching TRBD2. The J segment lost 1 base and the V segment lost 4 bases, leaving 3 bases of the junction unmatched. The germline CDR1 and CDR2 sequences are MRHNA and SNTAGT. The CDR3 runs to 15 residues. The CDR3 is CASSVERGGTDTQYF. CDR3 DNA sequence: TGTGCCAGCAGTGTTGAGCGGGGGGGCACAGATACGCAGTATTTT.